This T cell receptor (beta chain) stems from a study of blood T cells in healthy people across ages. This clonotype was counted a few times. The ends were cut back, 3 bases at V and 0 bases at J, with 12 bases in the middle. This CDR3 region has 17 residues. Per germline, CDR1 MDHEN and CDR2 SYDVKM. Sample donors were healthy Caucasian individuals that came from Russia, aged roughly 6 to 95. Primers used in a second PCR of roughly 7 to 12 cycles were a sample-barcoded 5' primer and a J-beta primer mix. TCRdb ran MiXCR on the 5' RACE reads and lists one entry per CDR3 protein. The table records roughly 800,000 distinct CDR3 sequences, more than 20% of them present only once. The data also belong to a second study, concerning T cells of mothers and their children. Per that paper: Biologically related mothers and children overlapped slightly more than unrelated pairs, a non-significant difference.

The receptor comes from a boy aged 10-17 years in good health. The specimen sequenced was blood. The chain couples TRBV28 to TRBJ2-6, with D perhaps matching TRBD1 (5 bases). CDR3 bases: TGTGCCAGCAGTTTTTTTACAGGACCCTCTGGGGCCAACGTCCTGACTTTC. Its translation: CASSFFTGPSGANVLTF. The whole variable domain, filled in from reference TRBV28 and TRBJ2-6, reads DVKVTQSSRYLVKRTGEKVFLECVQDMDHENMFWYRQDPGLGLRLIYFSYDVKMKEKGDIPEGYSVSREKKERFSLILESASTNQTSMYLCASSFFTGPSGANVLTFGAGSRLTVL.